This entry describes one T cell receptor (beta chain). This CDR3 spans 15 amino acids. CDR1 and CDR2 from the germline V gene are WNHNN and SYGVQD (reference sequence). V lost 7 bases to trimming and J lost 3 bases; unmatched junction nucleotides: 7. The sample belongs to a study of blood T cell repertoires in COVID-19. Overall study context: T cells, B-cell-depleted T cells, or PBMCs provided the cDNA or gDNA that served as material.

Under the authors' procedure: Nucleated cell counts were estimated from reference gene primer amplification. Assay: immunoSEQ multiplex PCR; the TCRdb copy retains only in-frame clones and omits some. V and J calls and clone size are as listed in that table; D and trimming were resolved from the DNA. The data show about 93,000 clones, approximately 80% seen once. The receptor was derived from a human donor in a cohort sampled during active COVID-19. This chain uses TRBV10-1 with TRBJ2-3, with TRBD1 matching 10 bases. The sample comprised peripheral blood. The CDR3 sequence: CASKPGDRGTDTQYF. The CDR3 DNA sequence: TGCGCCAGCAAGCCCGGGGACAGGGGAACAGATACGCAGTATTTT.